The TCR beta chain described here comes from a study of cytomegalovirus exposure and HLA in healthy donors. Study-wide background: A later analysis reported the 100 to 150 validation repertoires used the same platform as the 550 to 800 first-cohort repertoires. General observations from the study: According to a subsequent analysis, TCR clusters identified in the first cohort showed a tendency to co-occur across the approximately 120 validation repertoires.

In regard to this clone: Its specificity is not known.

TCRdb's copy holds only in-frame clones and misses some; the assay was immunoSEQ multiplex PCR. The table lists tens of thousands of clones, 70% to 90% of them singletons. This TCR was sampled from a man between 25 and 39 years old in good health and CMV-seronegative. The sample taken for sequencing was PBMCs.

Here the CDR3 reads CASSFLAGGSTDTQYF. The CDR3 DNA follows: TGTGCCAGCAGCTTCCTAGCGGGGGGCAGCACAGATACGCAGTATTTT. This chain links TRBV7-9 with TRBJ2-3, with TRBD2 matching 11 bases. This CDR3 has 16 residues. Trimming removed 3 bases from V and 0 bases from J; junction bases left unmatched: 2. The germline V gene has CDR1 SEHNR and CDR2 FQNEAQ (reference sequence).